The clone carrying this T cell receptor (beta chain) was picked up a small number of times. These data originate in a study of T cells after yellow fever vaccination. Via MiXCR, TCRdb re-called the 5' RACE reads, giving one row per CDR3 protein. The sample consists of 550,000 to 750,000 distinct CDR3 sequences, around an eighth of them appearing once. Here the sequenced sample was PBMCs, taken on the day of the yellow fever booster vaccination. The source of this sequence is a young man who received the YFV17D yellow fever vaccine.

In DNA form, the CDR3 reads TGCAGTGCTAGAGACACCTTATCCGGGACAGGGGTTCAAGAGACCCAGTACTTC. It encodes CSARDTLSGTGVQETQYF. The chain joins TRBV20-1 to TRBJ2-5; 10 bases are shared with TRBD1. From germline, CDR1 is DFQATT and CDR2 SNEGSKA (reference sequence). There are 18 residues in the CDR3. The V and J ends lost 0 bases and 2 bases, in that order; junction bases with no gene match: 12.